This T cell receptor beta chain was recorded in a study of technical replicates of blood from a handful of donors. V lost 0 bases and J 10 bases, leaving 13 bases between the germline ends. The CDR3 is 15 residues long. In germline, CDR1 is MNHNS, CDR2 SASEGT. Using immunoSEQ multiplex PCR, the repertoire was profiled, and TCRdb retains in-frame clones only, with some absent. The table has some 83,000 clones, approximately 94% seen once. The TCR originated in a human donor in good health. This rearrangement joins TRBV6-1 to TRBJ1-6, with D maybe TRBD1 (5 bases). Sequencing was carried out using T cells isolated from PBMCs. The CDR3 sequence: CASSEAQGTGSPLHF. CDR3 DNA sequence: TGTGCCAGCAGTGAAGCGCAGGGAACCGGGTCACCCCTCCACTTT.